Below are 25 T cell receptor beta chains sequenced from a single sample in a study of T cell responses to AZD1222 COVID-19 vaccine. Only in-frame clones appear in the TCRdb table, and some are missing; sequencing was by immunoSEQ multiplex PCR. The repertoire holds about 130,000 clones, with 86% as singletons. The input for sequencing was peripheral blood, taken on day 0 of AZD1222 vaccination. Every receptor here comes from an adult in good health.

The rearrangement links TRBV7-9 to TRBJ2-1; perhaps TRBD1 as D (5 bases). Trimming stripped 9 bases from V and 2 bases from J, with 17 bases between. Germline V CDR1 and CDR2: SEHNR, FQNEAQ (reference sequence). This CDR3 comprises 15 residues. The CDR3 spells CASYSVTATYNEQFF. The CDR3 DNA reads TGTGCCAGTTATTCCGTGACAGCGACCTACAATGAGCAGTTCTTC.

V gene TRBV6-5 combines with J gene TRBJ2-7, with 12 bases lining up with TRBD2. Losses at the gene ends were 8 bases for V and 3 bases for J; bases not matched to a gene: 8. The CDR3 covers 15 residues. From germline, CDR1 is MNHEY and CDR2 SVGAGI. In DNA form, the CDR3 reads TGTGCCAGCTCCGAAGAGACTAGCGGGAGCTACGAGCAGTACTTC. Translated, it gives CASSEETSGSYEQYF.

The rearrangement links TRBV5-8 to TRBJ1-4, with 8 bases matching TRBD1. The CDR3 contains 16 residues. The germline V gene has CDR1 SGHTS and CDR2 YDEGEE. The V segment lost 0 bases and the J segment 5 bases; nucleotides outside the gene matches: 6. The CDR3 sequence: CASSLETGARNEKLFF. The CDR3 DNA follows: TGTGCCAGCAGCTTGGAGACAGGGGCCCGAAATGAAAAACTGTTTTTT.

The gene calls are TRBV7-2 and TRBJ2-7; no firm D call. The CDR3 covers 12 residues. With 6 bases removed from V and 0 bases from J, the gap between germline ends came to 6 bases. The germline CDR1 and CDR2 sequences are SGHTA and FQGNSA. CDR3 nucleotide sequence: TGTGCCAGCAGTCGTCCCTCCTACGAGCAGTACTTC. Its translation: CASSRPSYEQYF. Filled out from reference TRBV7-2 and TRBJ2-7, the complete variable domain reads GAGVSQSPSNKVTEKGKDVELRCDPISGHTALYWYRQSLGQGLEFLIYFQGNSAPDKSGLPSDRFSAERTGGSVSTLTIQRTQQEDSAVYLCASSRPSYEQYFGPGTRLTVT.

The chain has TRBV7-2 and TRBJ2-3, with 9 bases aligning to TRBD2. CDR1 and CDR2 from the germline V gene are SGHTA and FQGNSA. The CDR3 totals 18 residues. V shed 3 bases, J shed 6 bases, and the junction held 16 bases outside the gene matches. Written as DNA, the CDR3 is TGTGCCAGCAGCTTGGTACTAGCGGGCCCTTTTCCAATTGATACGCAGTATTTT. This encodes CASSLVLAGPFPIDTQYF. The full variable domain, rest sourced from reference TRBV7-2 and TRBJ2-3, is GAGVSQSPSNKVTEKGKDVELRCDPISGHTALYWYRQSLGQGLEFLIYFQGNSAPDKSGLPSDRFSAERTGGSVSTLTIQRTQQEDSAVYLCASSLVLAGPFPIDTQYFGPGTRLTVL.

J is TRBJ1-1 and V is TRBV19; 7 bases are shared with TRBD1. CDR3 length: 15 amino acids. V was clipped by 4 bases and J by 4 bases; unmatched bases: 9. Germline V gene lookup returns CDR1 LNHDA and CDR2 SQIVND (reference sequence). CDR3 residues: CASSNTGVVGTEAFF. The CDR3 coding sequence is TGTGCCAGTAGTAACACAGGGGTGGTTGGCACTGAAGCTTTCTTT.

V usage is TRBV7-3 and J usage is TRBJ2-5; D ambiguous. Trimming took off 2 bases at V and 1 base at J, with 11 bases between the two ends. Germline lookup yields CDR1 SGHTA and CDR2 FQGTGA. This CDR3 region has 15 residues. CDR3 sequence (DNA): TGTGCCAGCAGCTTATCTGGACGGGTCCAAGAGACCCAGTACTTC. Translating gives CASSLSGRVQETQYF. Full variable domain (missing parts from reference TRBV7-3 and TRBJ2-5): GAGVSQTPSNKVTEKGKYVELRCDPISGHTALYWYRQSLGQGPEFLIYFQGTGAADDSGLPNDRFFAVRPEGSVSTLKIQRTERGDSAVYLCASSLSGRVQETQYFGPGTRLLVL.

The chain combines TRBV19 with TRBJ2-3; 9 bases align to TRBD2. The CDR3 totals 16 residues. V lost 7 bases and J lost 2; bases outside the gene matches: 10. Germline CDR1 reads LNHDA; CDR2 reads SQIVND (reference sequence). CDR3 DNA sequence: TGTGCCAGTACCCCCCGGGCGGGGGGGAACACAGATACGCAGTATTTT. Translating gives CASTPRAGGNTDTQYF.

In DNA, the CDR3 is TGTGCCAGCAGCTCCGACAGACACTATGGCTACACCTTC. It is translated as CASSSDRHYGYTF. The genes are TRBV5-5 and TRBJ1-2; the D gene is possibly TRBD1 (5 bases). This CDR3 contains 13 residues. V lost 3 bases and J 3 bases, leaving 9 bases between the germline ends. Germline V lookup: CDR1 SGHKS, CDR2 YYEKEE (reference sequence).

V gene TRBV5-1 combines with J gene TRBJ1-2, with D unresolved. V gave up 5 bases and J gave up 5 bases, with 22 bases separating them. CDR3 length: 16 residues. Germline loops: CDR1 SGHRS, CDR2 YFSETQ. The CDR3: CASRSLSAATSYGYTF. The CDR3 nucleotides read TGCGCCAGCAGGTCCCTGAGCGCCGCTACTTCTTATGGCTACACCTTC.

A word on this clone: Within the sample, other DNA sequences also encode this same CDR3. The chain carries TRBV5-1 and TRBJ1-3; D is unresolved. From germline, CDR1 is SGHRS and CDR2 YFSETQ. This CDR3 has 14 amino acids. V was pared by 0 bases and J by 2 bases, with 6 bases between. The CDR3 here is CASSLGTAGNTIYF. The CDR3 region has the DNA TGCGCCAGCAGCTTGGGTACAGCTGGAAACACCATATATTTT.

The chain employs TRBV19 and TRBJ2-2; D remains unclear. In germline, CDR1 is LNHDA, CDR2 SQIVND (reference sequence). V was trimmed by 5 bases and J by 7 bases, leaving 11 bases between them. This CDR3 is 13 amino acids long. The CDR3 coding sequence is TGTGCCAGTAGTGCCAACACTGACGGGGAGCTGTTTTTT. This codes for CASSANTDGELFF.

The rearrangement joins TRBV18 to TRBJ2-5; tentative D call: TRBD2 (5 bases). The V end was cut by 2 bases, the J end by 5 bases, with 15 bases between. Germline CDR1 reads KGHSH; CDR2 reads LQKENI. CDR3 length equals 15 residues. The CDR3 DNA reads TGTGCCAGCTCACCATTGGCCAACGGCGGGGAGACCCAGTACTTC. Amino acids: CASSPLANGGETQYF.

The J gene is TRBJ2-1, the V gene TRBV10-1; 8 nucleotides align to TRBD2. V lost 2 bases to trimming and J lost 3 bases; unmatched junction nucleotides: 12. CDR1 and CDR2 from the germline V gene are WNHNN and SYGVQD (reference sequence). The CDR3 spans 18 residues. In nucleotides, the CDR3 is TGCGCCAGCAGTGAGACAGCAAAACTAGCGGTGAACTACAATGAGCAGTTCTTC. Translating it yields CASSETAKLAVNYNEQFF.

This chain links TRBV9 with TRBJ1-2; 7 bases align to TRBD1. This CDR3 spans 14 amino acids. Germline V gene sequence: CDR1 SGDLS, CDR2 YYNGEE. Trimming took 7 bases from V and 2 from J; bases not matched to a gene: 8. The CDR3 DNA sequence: TGTGCCAGCTCTATCTTGGGACAGAACTATGGCTACACCTTC. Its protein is CASSILGQNYGYTF.

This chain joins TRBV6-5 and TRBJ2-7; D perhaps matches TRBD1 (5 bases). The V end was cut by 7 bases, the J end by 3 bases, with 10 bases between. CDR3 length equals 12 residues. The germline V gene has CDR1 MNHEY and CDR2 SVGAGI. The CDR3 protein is CASTGRVYEQYF. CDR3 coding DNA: TGTGCCAGCACCGGCAGGGTCTACGAGCAGTACTTC.

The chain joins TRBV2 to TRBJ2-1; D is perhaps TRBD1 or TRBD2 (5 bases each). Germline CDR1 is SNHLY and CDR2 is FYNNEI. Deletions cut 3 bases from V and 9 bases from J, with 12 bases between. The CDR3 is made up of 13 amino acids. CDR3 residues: CASSDGTPREQFF. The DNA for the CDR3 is TGTGCCAGCAGTGACGGGACCCCACGTGAGCAGTTCTTC.

In nucleotides, the CDR3 is TGTGCCAGCAGCTTAGGGACAGTAAGGGGCCTTAACTATGGCTACACCTTC. The encoded protein is CASSLGTVRGLNYGYTF. V gene TRBV7-8 combines with J gene TRBJ1-2, with D maybe TRBD1 (6 bases). V was clipped by 1 base and J by 1 base, with 16 bases between them. CDR1 and CDR2 (germline): SGHVS, FQNEAQ. CDR3 length equals 17 residues.

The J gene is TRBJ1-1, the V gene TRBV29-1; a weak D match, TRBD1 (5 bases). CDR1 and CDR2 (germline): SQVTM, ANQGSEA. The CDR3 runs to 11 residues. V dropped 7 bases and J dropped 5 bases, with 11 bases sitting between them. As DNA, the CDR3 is TGCAGCGCCGGGACGGAAACTGAAGCTTTCTTT. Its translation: CSAGTETEAFF.

The CDR3 region is CASSPSTWIEAFF. As DNA, the CDR3 is TGTGCCAGTAGTCCTTCAACGTGGATCGAGGCTTTCTTT. The chain combines TRBV19 with TRBJ1-1; D unclear. Germline CDR1 and CDR2: LNHDA and SQIVND (reference sequence). V lost 5 bases and J 11 bases, leaving 18 bases between the germline ends. CDR3 size: 13 residues.

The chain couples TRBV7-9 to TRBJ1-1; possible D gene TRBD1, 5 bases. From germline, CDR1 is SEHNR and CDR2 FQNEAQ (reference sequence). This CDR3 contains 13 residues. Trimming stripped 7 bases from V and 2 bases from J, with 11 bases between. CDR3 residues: CASTKGANTEAFF. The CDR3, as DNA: TGTGCCAGCACAAAAGGGGCTAACACTGAAGCTTTCTTT.

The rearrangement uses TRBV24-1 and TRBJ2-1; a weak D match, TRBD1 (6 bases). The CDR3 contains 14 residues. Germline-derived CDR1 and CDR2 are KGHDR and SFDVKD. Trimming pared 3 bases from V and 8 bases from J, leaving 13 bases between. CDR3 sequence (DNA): TGTGCCACCAGTGATCCGGACAGAAGCTATGAGCAGTTCTTC. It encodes CATSDPDRSYEQFF.

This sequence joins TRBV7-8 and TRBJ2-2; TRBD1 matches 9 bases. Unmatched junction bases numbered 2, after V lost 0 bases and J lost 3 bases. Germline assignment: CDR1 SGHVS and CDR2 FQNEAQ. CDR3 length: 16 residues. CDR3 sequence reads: CASSLAQGADTGELFF. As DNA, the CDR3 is TGTGCCAGCAGCTTAGCACAGGGGGCTGACACCGGGGAGCTGTTTTTT.

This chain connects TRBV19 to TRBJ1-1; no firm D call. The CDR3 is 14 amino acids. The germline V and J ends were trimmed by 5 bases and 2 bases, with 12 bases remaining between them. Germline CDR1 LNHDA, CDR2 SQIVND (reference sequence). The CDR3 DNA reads TGTGCCAGTAGTCGTGGTGGGATCAACACTGAAGCTTTCTTT. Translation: CASSRGGINTEAFF.

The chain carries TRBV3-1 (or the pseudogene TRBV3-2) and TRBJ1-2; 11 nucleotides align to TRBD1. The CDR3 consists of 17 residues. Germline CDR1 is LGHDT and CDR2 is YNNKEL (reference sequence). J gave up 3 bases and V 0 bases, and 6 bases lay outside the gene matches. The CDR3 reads CASSQDFRTGGDYGYTF. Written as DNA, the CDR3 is TGTGCCAGCAGCCAAGATTTCAGGACAGGGGGCGACTATGGCTACACCTTC.